Below, 13 T cell receptor beta chains from the same sample are listed, as sequenced in a study of shared clonotypes between healthy human individuals. Selected positively for CCR7 and CD45RO-negative, naive CD8 cells excluded terminally differentiated effector memory CD45RA+ cells. Profiled with immunoSEQ multiplex PCR; TCRdb holds only in-frame clones, not every one. Of more than 2 million clones in the sample, approximately 95% are singletons; the top ten hold 0.85% to 1.2%. Material: naive CD8+ T cells sorted from blood. The receptors shown here come from a man between 18 and 29 years old in good health.

As to this clone: The identical CDR3 is also encoded by other nucleotide sequences in the sample. The chain recombines TRBV5-4 with TRBJ2-7; no firm D call. The CDR3 has 13 amino acids. Germline CDR1 and CDR2: SGHNT and YYREEE (reference sequence). The V and J ends lost 2 bases and 7 bases respectively, with 13 bases between them. The CDR3 protein is CASSFGRLGEQYF. The CDR3 DNA reads as TGTGCCAGCAGCTTCGGACGGCTGGGGGAGCAGTACTTC.

In its sample, this clone was seen once. The V gene is TRBV6-6, the J gene TRBJ1-1; D is unresolved. The germline CDR1 and CDR2 sequences are MNHNY and SVGAGI (reference sequence). This CDR3 has 14 residues. V lost 6 bases, J lost 0 bases, and 11 bases lay in between. The CDR3 is CASSQIALNTEAFF. For the CDR3, the DNA is TGTGCCAGCAGCCAGATTGCTTTGAACACTGAAGCTTTCTTT.

This chain connects TRBV4-3 to TRBJ1-1, with D possibly matching TRBD1 (5 bases). This CDR3 is 14 amino acids long. Germline CDR1 reads LGHNA; CDR2 reads YSLEER. V was pared by 0 bases and J by 8 bases, with 13 bases between. CDR3 DNA sequence: TGCGCCAGCAGCCAAGATTGGGGACGTGGCGAAGCTTTCTTT. This sequence encodes CASSQDWGRGEAFF.

Worth noting for this clone: Different DNA sequences within this sample yield the same CDR3. The CDR3 DNA reads as TGTGCCAGCAGCTTAGAGGGCCCCTACGAGCAGTACTTC. It codes for CASSLEGPYEQYF. This sequence joins TRBV7-2 and TRBJ2-7; D gene uncertain. Trimming stripped 1 base from V and 2 bases from J, with 6 bases between. The germline V gene has CDR1 SGHTA and CDR2 FQGNSA. The CDR3 length is 13 residues.

V usage is TRBV9 and J usage is TRBJ2-2, with 9 bases aligning to TRBD1. CDR3 length: 16 amino acids. CDR1 is SGDLS and CDR2 is YYNGEE in the germline V gene. The ends lost 3 bases at V and 6 bases at J; junction bases unmatched: 9. In DNA, the CDR3 is TGTGCCAGCAGCGGGGGACAGGGAGGGTCAGCCGGGGAGCTGTTTTTT. Encoded protein: CASSGGQGGSAGELFF.

This sequence joins TRBV18 and TRBJ2-5; D unresolved. CDR3 length equals 15 residues. Between the trimmed V and J ends, which lost 6 bases and 4 bases, there was a span of 18 bases. Per the germline V gene, CDR1 is KGHSH and CDR2 is LQKENI. The CDR3 sequence is CASSLETQVGETQYF. CDR3 nucleotide sequence: TGTGCCAGCTCCTTGGAGACACAAGTAGGAGAGACCCAGTACTTC. The full variable domain, rest sourced from reference TRBV18 and TRBJ2-5, is NAGVMQNPRHLVRRRGQEARLRCSPMKGHSHVYWYRQLPEEGLKFMVYLQKENIIDESGMPKERFSAEFPKEGPSILRIQQVVRGDSAAYFCASSLETQVGETQYFGPGTRLLVL.

J is TRBJ2-7 and V is TRBV11-2; a possible D gene is TRBD2 (5 bases). Germline CDR1 SGHAT, CDR2 FQNNGV. The CDR3 has 14 residues. V was trimmed by 3 bases and J by 4 bases, leaving 13 bases between them. The CDR3 region is CASSFRGLAYEQYF. In DNA form, the CDR3 reads TGTGCCAGCAGCTTTAGAGGACTGGCTTACGAGCAGTACTTC.

V and J are TRBV14 and TRBJ2-2; D unresolved. Germline CDR1 is SGHDN and CDR2 is FVKESK. This CDR3 is 14 amino acids long. Trimming removed 0 bases from V and 6 bases from J, with 8 bases in between. CDR3 in amino acids: CASSQDQWPGELFF. The CDR3 DNA reads as TGTGCCAGCAGCCAAGATCAATGGCCCGGGGAGCTGTTTTTT. The entire variable domain, with the rest obtained from reference TRBV14 and TRBJ2-2, is as follows: EAGVTQFPSHSVIEKGQTVTLRCDPISGHDNLYWYRRVMGKEIKFLLHFVKESKQDESGMPNNRFLAERTGGTYSTLKVQPAELEDSGVYFCASSQDQWPGELFFGEGSRLTVL.

V and J are TRBV13 and TRBJ2-2, with D unresolved. V lost 2 bases and J lost 1, with 5 bases in between. The CDR3 sequence is 14 residues long. Germline assignment: CDR1 PRHDT and CDR2 FYEKMQ (reference sequence). The CDR3 DNA is TGTGCCAGCAGCTTATCCCGGAACACCGGGGAGCTGTTTTTT. It encodes CASSLSRNTGELFF.

The chain uses TRBV6-5 and TRBJ1-1; D remains ambiguous. The CDR3 length is 16 residues. V was cut by 0 bases and J by 1 base, with 12 bases left in between. The germline gives CDR1 MNHEY, CDR2 SVGAGI. In DNA form, the CDR3 reads TGTGCCAGCAGTTACTCCCGCTTAGGATGGAACACTGAAGCTTTCTTT. Amino acids: CASSYSRLGWNTEAFF.

The CDR3 DNA sequence: TGTGCCAGCAGCCCGGGGGGGTTCTCTGGAAACACCATATATTTT. It encodes CASSPGGFSGNTIYF. The chain carries TRBV11-2 and TRBJ1-3; maybe TRBD1 (5 bases). The CDR3 extends over 15 amino acids. Germline-derived CDR1 and CDR2 are SGHAT and FQNNGV. V gave up 5 bases and J gave up 0 bases, with 11 bases separating them. The full variable domain, rest sourced from reference TRBV11-2 and TRBJ1-3, is EAGVAQSPRYKIIEKRQSVAFWCNPISGHATLYWYQQILGQGPKLLIQFQNNGVVDDSQLPKDRFSAERLKGVDSTLKIQPAKLEDSAVYLCASSPGGFSGNTIYFGEGSWLTVV.

The chain couples TRBV9 to TRBJ1-1; D ambiguous. Trimming pared 1 base from V and 3 bases from J, leaving 10 bases between. The CDR3 totals 14 residues. CDR1 is SGDLS, CDR2 YYNGEE, per germline. The CDR3 nucleotides read TGTGCCAGCAGCGTAACCCCCTCGGACACTGAAGCTTTCTTT. Translated: CASSVTPSDTEAFF. Complete variable domain (other parts from reference TRBV9 and TRBJ1-1): DSGVTQTPKHLITATGQRVTLRCSPRSGDLSVYWYQQSLDQGLQFLIQYYNGEERAKGNILERFSAQQFPDLHSELNLSSLELGDSALYFCASSVTPSDTEAFFGQGTRLTVV.

The chain recombines TRBV5-4 with TRBJ1-5, with 9 bases aligning to TRBD1. Per the germline V gene, CDR1 is SGHNT and CDR2 is YYREEE (reference sequence). J was trimmed by 1 base and V by 2 bases; bases with no gene match: 13. This CDR3 has 19 residues. CDR3: CASSFHRPGTGISNQPQHF. The CDR3 nucleotides are TGTGCCAGCAGCTTTCACCGTCCCGGGACAGGGATCAGCAATCAGCCCCAGCATTTT.